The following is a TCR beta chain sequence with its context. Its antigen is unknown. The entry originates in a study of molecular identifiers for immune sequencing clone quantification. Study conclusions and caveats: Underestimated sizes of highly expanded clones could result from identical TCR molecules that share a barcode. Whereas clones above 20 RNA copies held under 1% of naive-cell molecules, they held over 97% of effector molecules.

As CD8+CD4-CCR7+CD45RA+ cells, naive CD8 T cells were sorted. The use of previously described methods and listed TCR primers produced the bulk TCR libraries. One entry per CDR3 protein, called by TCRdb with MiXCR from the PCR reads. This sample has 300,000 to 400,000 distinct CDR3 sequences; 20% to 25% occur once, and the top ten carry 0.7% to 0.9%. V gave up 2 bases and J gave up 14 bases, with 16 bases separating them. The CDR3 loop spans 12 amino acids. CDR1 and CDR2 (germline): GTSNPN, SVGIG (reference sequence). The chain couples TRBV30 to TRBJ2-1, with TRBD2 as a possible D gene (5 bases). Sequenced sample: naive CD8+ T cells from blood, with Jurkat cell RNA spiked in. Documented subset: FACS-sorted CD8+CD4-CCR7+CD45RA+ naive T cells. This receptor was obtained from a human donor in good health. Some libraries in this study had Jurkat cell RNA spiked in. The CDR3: CAWSSGLHSEFF. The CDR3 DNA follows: TGTGCCTGGAGTAGCGGACTCCATTCTGAGTTCTTC. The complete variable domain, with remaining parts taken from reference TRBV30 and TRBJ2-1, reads SQTIHQWPATLVQPVGSPLSLECTVEGTSNPNLYWYRQAAGRGLQLLFYSVGIGQISSEVPQNLSASRPQDRQFILSSKKLLLSDSGFYLCAWSSGLHSEFFGPGTRLTVL.